This TCR beta chain originates from a study of PD-1 blockade in classical Hodgkin lymphoma. The table lists this clone with a count of one. Its antigen is still unknown. Documented time point: cycle 4 day 1 (C4D1), after around six weeks of nivolumab. The patients all showed relapse after autologous stem cell transplantation, while their brentuximab vedotin exposure varied. Best overall response was complete response, partial response or progressive disease in these relapsed/refractory classical Hodgkin lymphoma patients. Study results and limitations: Newly diagnosed patients had diversity similar to the baseline diversity of complete responders. Healthy donors reportedly exceeded newly diagnosed patients in baseline TCR diversity. By C4D1 there was a significant rise in CD4+ TCR diversity but not in CD8+ TCR diversity.

Sequencing was performed with immunoSEQ multiplex PCR; in TCRdb, only in-frame clones are kept and a portion is missing. The table lists about 50,000 clones, around 74% of them singletons. The starting material was peripheral blood mononuclear cells (PBMCs), obtained before the fourth cycle of nivolumab. This receptor was taken from a human donor with classical Hodgkin lymphoma.

The CDR3 DNA follows: TGCGCCAGCAGCCAAGATATAAAGGGGCCTCCGGGGGAAGCTTTCTTT. This encodes CASSQDIKGPPGEAFF. This chain links TRBV4-3 with TRBJ1-1; TRBD1 is a possible D gene (5 bases). Germline lookup yields CDR1 LGHNA and CDR2 YSLEER. The ends were cut back, 0 bases at V and 8 bases at J, with 19 bases in the middle. This CDR3 is built from 16 residues.